This T cell receptor (beta chain) was captured in a study of T cell responses to AZD1222 COVID-19 vaccine. Sequenced by immunoSEQ multiplex PCR; TCRdb stores in-frame clones only, minus some. Among 140,000 or so clones listed, 80% to 95% were seen once. V was pared by 7 bases and J by 4 bases, with 17 bases between. The CDR3 has 14 amino acids. Germline-derived CDR1 and CDR2 are MDHEN and SYDVKM. This sequence joins TRBV28 and TRBJ2-7, with D perhaps TRBD2 (5 bases). This TCR was sampled from an adult in good health. The sequences come from peripheral blood, collected on day 0 of AZD1222 vaccination. The CDR3 is CASIPSLAGYEQYF. The CDR3 region has the DNA TGTGCCAGCATTCCATCCCTTGCGGGTTACGAGCAGTACTTC.